Listed here are 23 T cell receptor beta chains from one sample, sequenced in a study of PD-L1 blockade in urothelial cancer. The time point was: pretreatment peripheral blood. Only in-frame clones appear in the TCRdb table, and some are missing; sequencing was by immunoSEQ multiplex PCR. The sample holds about 47,000 clones; around 83% are singletons and the top ten take 1.5% to 2%. The source material was PBMCs, sampled around atezolizumab (anti-PD-L1) treatment. These receptors originate from a middle-aged man with urothelial cancer.

The V and J genes are TRBV5-5 and TRBJ2-1; TRBD2 matches at 7 bases. The CDR3 spans 16 residues. The V gene end was trimmed by 0 bases and the J gene end by 10 bases; junction bases not matched to a gene: 13. Germline assignment: CDR1 SGHKS and CDR2 YYEKEE (reference sequence). This CDR3 reads CASSLEGSGWVGEQFF. The CDR3 coding sequence is TGTGCCAGCAGCTTGGAGGGTAGCGGGTGGGTAGGAGAGCAGTTCTTC.

The chain recombines TRBV11-2 with TRBJ2-5, with TRBD2 matching over 7 bases. There are 14 residues in the CDR3. The V and J ends lost 2 bases and 4 bases, in that order; junction bases with no gene match: 4. Germline V gives CDR1 SGHAT, CDR2 FQNNGV. The CDR3 region is CASSLSSGGETQYF. The CDR3, as DNA: TGTGCCAGCAGCTTATCTTCGGGGGGAGAGACCCAGTACTTC.

The CDR3, as DNA: TGTGCCAGCAGCGCACCCAGCGACAGGGTCAACTATGGCTACACCTTC. The encoded protein is CASSAPSDRVNYGYTF. The chain links TRBV9 to TRBJ1-2, with 7 bases aligning to TRBD1. The V segment lost 3 bases and the J segment 2 bases; nucleotides outside the gene matches: 10. This CDR3 has 16 amino acids. Germline-derived CDR1 and CDR2 are SGDLS and YYNGEE.

The chain has TRBV10-3 and TRBJ2-1, with 9 bases identical to TRBD1. V lost 9 bases and J lost 3; bases outside the gene matches: 6. The germline V gene has CDR1 ENHRY and CDR2 SYGVKD. The length of the CDR3 is 14 residues. The CDR3 spells CAINDRGNYNEQFF. CDR3 sequence (DNA): TGTGCCATAAACGACAGGGGGAACTACAATGAGCAGTTCTTC.

The chain recombines TRBV28 with TRBJ1-2; the D gene is possibly TRBD1 (6 bases). V gave up 8 bases and J gave up 2 bases, with 12 bases separating them. From germline, CDR1 is MDHEN and CDR2 SYDVKM. There are 13 residues in the CDR3. CDR3 sequence (DNA): TGTGCCAGCTCCCGGGACACCAACTATGGCTACACCTTC. Translated: CASSRDTNYGYTF.

This chain links TRBV4-1 with TRBJ2-3, with TRBD2 matching 11 bases. This CDR3 region has 15 residues. After removal of 3 bases from V and 5 bases from J, the junction contained 4 bases not matched to a gene. Germline V gives CDR1 MGHRA, CDR2 YSYEKL. The CDR3 spells CASSHSGGALDTQYF. The CDR3 bases are TGCGCCAGCAGCCATAGCGGGGGGGCCCTAGATACGCAGTATTTT.

This chain links TRBV7-9 with TRBJ1-5; 7 bases map to TRBD1. Trimming at V came to 1 base and at J to 2 bases, leaving 5 bases not matched to a gene. The CDR3 covers 16 residues. Germline V lookup: CDR1 SEHNR, CDR2 FQNEAQ (reference sequence). CDR3 sequence: CASSLGQGTGNQPQHF. The CDR3 DNA follows: TGTGCCAGCAGCTTAGGGCAGGGGACAGGCAATCAGCCCCAGCATTTT.

This clone was observed a single time. The chain employs TRBV20-1 and TRBJ1-4; no reliable D call. V lost 0 bases, J lost 7 bases, and 3 bases lay in between. Germline lookup yields CDR1 DFQATT and CDR2 SNEGSKA (reference sequence). The CDR3 runs 11 residues. The CDR3 here is CSARDGEKLFF. The CDR3 DNA sequence: TGCAGTGCTAGAGACGGTGAAAAACTGTTTTTT.

The J gene is TRBJ1-6, the V gene TRBV19; TRBD1 matches at 8 bases. Trimming took 5 bases from V and 7 from J; bases not matched to a gene: 4. Germline assignment: CDR1 LNHDA and CDR2 SQIVND (reference sequence). The CDR3 length is 14 residues. DNA of the CDR3: TGTGCCAGTAGTGCACGGACAGGGAATTCACCCCTCCACTTT. This codes for CASSARTGNSPLHF.

This clone showed up many times. The chain carries TRBV5-4 and TRBJ1-6, with 7 bases identical to TRBD1. V gave up 4 bases and J gave up 9 bases; unmatched junction bases: 16. CDR1 SGHNT and CDR2 YYREEE come from the germline V gene (reference sequence). The CDR3 is 17 residues long. The CDR3 nucleotides read TGTGCCAGCAGCGACCCACGGACAGGCCCGACTCGTTCACCCCTCCACTTT. Amino acid sequence: CASSDPRTGPTRSPLHF. Full variable domain (outside the CDR3, taken from reference TRBV5-4 and TRBJ1-6): ETGVTQSPTHLIKTRGQQVTLRCSSQSGHNTVSWYQQALGQGPQFIFQYYREEENGRGNFPPRFSGLQFPNYSSELNVNALELDDSALYLCASSDPRTGPTRSPLHFGNGTRLTVT.

The chain recombines TRBV4-1 with TRBJ1-3; tentative D call: TRBD1 (6 bases). Trimming left V 8 bases short and J 2 bases short, with 16 bases between. In germline, CDR1 is MGHRA, CDR2 YSYEKL. This CDR3 has 15 residues. CDR3 sequence: CASREGGGTGNTIYF. In DNA, the CDR3 is TGCGCCAGCCGGGAAGGGGGGGGAACTGGAAACACCATATATTTT.

J is TRBJ1-1 and V is TRBV28; the D gene is possibly TRBD1 (5 bases). In germline, CDR1 is MDHEN, CDR2 SYDVKM. This CDR3 comprises 13 residues. V was cut by 2 bases and J by 3 bases, with 7 bases left in between. The CDR3 DNA reads TGTGCCAGCAGTTTACAGGGCGACACTGAAGCTTTCTTT. Translation gives CASSLQGDTEAFF. Using reference TRBV28 and TRBJ1-1 for the parts outside the CDR3, the full variable domain is DVKVTQSSRYLVKRTGEKVFLECVQDMDHENMFWYRQDPGLGLRLIYFSYDVKMKEKGDIPEGYSVSREKKERFSLILESASTNQTSMYLCASSLQGDTEAFFGQGTRLTVV.

The rearrangement joins TRBV7-3 to TRBJ2-7; 8 positions match TRBD2. Per germline, CDR1 SGHTA and CDR2 FQGTGA. V was clipped by 5 bases and J by 2 bases; unmatched bases: 14. This CDR3 spans 17 amino acids. This CDR3 is CASSPHGSGGAPYEQYF. CDR3 bases: TGTGCCAGCAGCCCCCACGGGTCGGGAGGGGCTCCCTACGAGCAGTACTTC.

The rearrangement links TRBV5-4 to TRBJ2-6, with 8 bases identical to TRBD1. Looked up from germline, CDR1 is SGHNT and CDR2 is YYREEE (reference sequence). Trimming removed 0 bases from V and 3 bases from J; junction bases left unmatched: 5. The CDR3 runs 17 residues. In nucleotides, the CDR3 is TGTGCCAGCAGCTTGGCCACAGGGGGTGATGGGGCCAACGTCCTGACTTTC. As protein: CASSLATGGDGANVLTF.

V is TRBV19 and J is TRBJ1-2, with D unclear. CDR1 is LNHDA and CDR2 is SQIVND in the germline V gene (reference sequence). V was trimmed by 3 bases and J by 0 bases, leaving 23 bases between them. CDR3 size: 19 residues. The CDR3 region is CASSMGLIRETSTNYGYTF. In DNA form, the CDR3 reads TGTGCCAGTAGTATGGGTTTAATTAGGGAGACTTCTACTAACTATGGCTACACCTTC.

The V and J genes are TRBV29-1 and TRBJ2-1; 8 bases fit TRBD2. Looked up from germline, CDR1 is SQVTM and CDR2 is ANQGSEA. The CDR3 is made up of 12 amino acids. Trimming removed 3 bases from V and 9 bases from J; junction bases left unmatched: 4. The CDR3 DNA follows: TGCAGCGTTGACGGTCGGGGGGGTGAGCAGTTCTTC. Translation: CSVDGRGGEQFF.

V and J are TRBV6-5 and TRBJ2-2; D remains ambiguous. Trimming removed 6 bases from V and 3 bases from J, with 11 bases in between. The CDR3 runs to 14 residues. Germline V gene sequence: CDR1 MNHEY, CDR2 SVGAGI. The CDR3 DNA reads TGTGCCAGCAGCTCCGCGGTCTACACCGGGGAGCTGTTTTTT. Protein sequence: CASSSAVYTGELFF.

The chain joins TRBV9 to TRBJ2-5; 8 bases line up with TRBD2. The CDR3 runs to 16 residues. The junction had 4 bases not matched to a gene; V was cut back by 0 bases and J by 0 bases. The V gene's germline CDR1 is SGDLS and CDR2 YYNGEE. The DNA of the CDR3 is TGTGCCAGCAGCGTAGGATTAGCGGGGAACCAAGAGACCCAGTACTTC. Translation gives CASSVGLAGNQETQYF. The full variable domain, in which reference TRBV9 and TRBJ2-5 provide the parts outside the CDR3, is DSGVTQTPKHLITATGQRVTLRCSPRSGDLSVYWYQQSLDQGLQFLIQYYNGEERAKGNILERFSAQQFPDLHSELNLSSLELGDSALYFCASSVGLAGNQETQYFGPGTRLLVL.

The chain carries TRBV18 and TRBJ1-1; D is possibly TRBD1 (5 bases). This CDR3 has 14 residues. V gave up 6 bases and J gave up 1 base, with 12 bases separating them. Germline V lookup: CDR1 KGHSH, CDR2 LQKENI. CDR3 protein: CASSNRGGNTEAFF. The CDR3 DNA is TGTGCCAGCTCGAATAGGGGTGGGAACACTGAAGCTTTCTTT.

The genes are TRBV20-1 and TRBJ1-1, with TRBD1 as a possible D gene (5 bases). Looked up from germline, CDR1 is DFQATT and CDR2 is SNEGSKA (reference sequence). Trimming stripped 3 bases from V and 3 bases from J, with 5 bases between. The CDR3 consists of 11 residues. Here the CDR3 reads CSARTDTEAFF. The DNA of the CDR3 is TGCAGTGCTAGGACAGACACTGAAGCTTTCTTT.

The chain combines TRBV7-9 with TRBJ1-1; unclear D gene. Per germline, CDR1 SEHNR and CDR2 FQNEAQ (reference sequence). V was pared by 5 bases and J by 1 base, with 8 bases between. The CDR3 runs to 13 residues. The CDR3 protein is CASSRRGNTEAFF. CDR3 sequence (DNA): TGTGCCAGCAGCCGGCGGGGGAACACTGAAGCTTTCTTT.

This clone was observed a single time. V and J are TRBV2 and TRBJ1-1, with a weak D call TRBD1 (5 bases). This CDR3 contains 13 residues. V shed 6 bases and J shed 1 base, with 9 bases lying between them. In germline, CDR1 is SNHLY, CDR2 FYNNEI. The CDR3 sequence: CASRVTGNTEAFF. The DNA for the CDR3 is TGTGCCAGCAGGGTCACAGGGAACACTGAAGCTTTCTTT.

The chain carries TRBV10-1 and TRBJ1-6; 7 nucleotides agree with TRBD1. J lost 12 bases, V lost 7 bases, and 9 bases had no gene match. The CDR3 runs 13 residues. Germline V gene sequence: CDR1 WNHNN, CDR2 SYGVQD (reference sequence). The CDR3 here is CASTADRNEPLHF. The CDR3 DNA reads TGCGCCAGCACCGCGGACAGGAACGAACCCCTCCACTTT.